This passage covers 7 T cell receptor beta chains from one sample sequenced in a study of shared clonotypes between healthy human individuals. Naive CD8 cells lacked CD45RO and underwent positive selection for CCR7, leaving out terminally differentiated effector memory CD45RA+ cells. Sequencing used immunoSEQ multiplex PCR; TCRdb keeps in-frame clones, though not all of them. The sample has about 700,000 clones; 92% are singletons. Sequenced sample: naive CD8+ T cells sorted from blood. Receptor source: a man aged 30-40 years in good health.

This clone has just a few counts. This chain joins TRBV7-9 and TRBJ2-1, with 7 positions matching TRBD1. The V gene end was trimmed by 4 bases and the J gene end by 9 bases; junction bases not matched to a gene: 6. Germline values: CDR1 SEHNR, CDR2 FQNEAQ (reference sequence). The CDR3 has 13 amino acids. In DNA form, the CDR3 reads TGTGCCAGCAGCTCCTACAGGGGTAGTGAGCAGTTCTTC. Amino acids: CASSSYRGSEQFF.

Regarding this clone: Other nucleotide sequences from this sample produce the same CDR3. The CDR3 coding sequence is TGTGCCAGCAGTTGGGACGGTTCCTACGAGCAGTACTTC. This gives the protein CASSWDGSYEQYF. V is TRBV27 and J is TRBJ2-7; possibly TRBD1 or TRBD2 for D (5 bases each). V lost 4 bases and J lost 1, with 8 bases in between. The CDR3 is 13 amino acids. CDR1 is MNHEY and CDR2 is SMNVEV in the germline V gene (reference sequence).

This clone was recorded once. CDR3 coding DNA: TGTGCCAGTAGTCTTATGGGAAGCAACACTGAAGCTTTCTTT. Protein: CASSLMGSNTEAFF. V and J are TRBV19 and TRBJ1-1; D remains unclear. The ends were cut back, 5 bases at V and 2 bases at J, with 12 bases in the middle. The CDR3 has 14 amino acids. Germline V lookup: CDR1 LNHDA, CDR2 SQIVND (reference sequence).

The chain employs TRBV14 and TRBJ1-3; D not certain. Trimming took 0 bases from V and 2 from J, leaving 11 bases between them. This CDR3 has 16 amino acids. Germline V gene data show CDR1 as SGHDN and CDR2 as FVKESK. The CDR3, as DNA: TGTGCCAGCAGCCAAGAGTTTGGGCCAGCTGGAAACACCATATATTTT. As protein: CASSQEFGPAGNTIYF.

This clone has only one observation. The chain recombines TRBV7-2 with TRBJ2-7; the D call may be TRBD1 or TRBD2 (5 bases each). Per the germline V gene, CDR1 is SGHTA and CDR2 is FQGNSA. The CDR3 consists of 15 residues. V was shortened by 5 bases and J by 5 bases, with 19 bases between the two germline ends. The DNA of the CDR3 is TGTGCCAGCAGCCTGGGACCGGGTATCATCCACGAGCAGTACTTC. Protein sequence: CASSLGPGIIHEQYF. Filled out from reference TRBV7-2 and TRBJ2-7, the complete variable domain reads GAGVSQSPSNKVTEKGKDVELRCDPISGHTALYWYRQSLGQGLEFLIYFQGNSAPDKSGLPSDRFSAERTGGSVSTLTIQRTQQEDSAVYLCASSLGPGIIHEQYFGPGTRLTVT.

CDR3 region: CSVVGQGGTSYEQYF. CDR3 DNA sequence: TGCAGCGTTGTGGGACAGGGAGGCACCTCCTACGAGCAGTACTTC. This chain connects TRBV29-1 to TRBJ2-7, with TRBD1 identical over 9 bases. The CDR3 contains 15 residues. Per germline, CDR1 SQVTM and CDR2 ANQGSEA. The junction had 7 bases not matched to a gene; V was cut back by 4 bases and J by 0 bases.

The CDR3 coding sequence is TGCGCCAGCAGCTTGGAGGGATCCCGGGACGTTAATTCTGGAAACACCATATATTTT. It yields the protein CASSLEGSRDVNSGNTIYF. The rearrangement links TRBV5-1 to TRBJ1-3; D may be TRBD1 (5 bases). Trimming left V 0 bases short and J 1 base short, with 20 bases between. CDR1 is SGHRS and CDR2 is YFSETQ in the germline V gene. CDR3 length: 19 residues.